The entry that follows covers one TCR beta chain sequence. What it binds is unknown. Assay: immunoSEQ multiplex PCR; the TCRdb copy retains only in-frame clones and omits some. The sample includes fewer than 40,000 clones, more than 85% of them seen just once. Described time point: before natalizumab initiation. The V gene's germline CDR1 is MDHEN and CDR2 SYDVKM. Trimming stripped 3 bases from V and 4 bases from J, with 12 bases between. There are 14 residues in the CDR3. The sample comes from a study of multiple sclerosis patients with progressive multifocal leukoencephalopathy. Whole-study results and caveats: Most PML patients had lower entropy, suggesting less diverse TRB repertoires.

The sequenced sample was PBMCs. This chain joins TRBV28 and TRBJ1-2; D gene unclear. The clonotype originates from a man aged 30 to 45 with multiple sclerosis. The CDR3, as DNA: TGTGCCAGCAGTTTTTCGGACGGTGGCTATGGCTACACCTTC. It translates to CASSFSDGGYGYTF.